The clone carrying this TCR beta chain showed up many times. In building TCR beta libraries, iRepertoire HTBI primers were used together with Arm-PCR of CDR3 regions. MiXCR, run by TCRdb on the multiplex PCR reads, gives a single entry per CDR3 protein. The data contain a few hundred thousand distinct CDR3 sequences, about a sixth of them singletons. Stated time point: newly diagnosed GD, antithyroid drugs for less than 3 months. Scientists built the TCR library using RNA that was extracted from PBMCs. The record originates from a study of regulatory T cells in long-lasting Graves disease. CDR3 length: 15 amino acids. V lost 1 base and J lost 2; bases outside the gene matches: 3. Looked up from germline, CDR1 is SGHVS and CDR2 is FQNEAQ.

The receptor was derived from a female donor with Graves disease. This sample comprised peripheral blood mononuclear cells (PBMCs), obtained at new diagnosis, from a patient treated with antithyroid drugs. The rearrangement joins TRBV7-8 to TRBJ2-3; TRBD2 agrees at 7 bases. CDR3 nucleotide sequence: TGTGCCAGCAGCTTAGTAGGGACTACCACAGATACGCAGTATTTT. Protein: CASSLVGTTTDTQYF. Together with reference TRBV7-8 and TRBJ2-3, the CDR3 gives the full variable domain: GAGVSQSPRYKVAKRGQDVALRCDPISGHVSLFWYQQALGQGPEFLTYFQNEAQLDKSGLPSDRFFAERPEGSVSTLKIQRTQQEDSAVYLCASSLVGTTTDTQYFGPGTRLTVL.